A single sample gave rise to the 17 T cell receptor beta chains below, sequenced in a study of blood T cell repertoires in COVID-19. Clones were read by immunoSEQ multiplex PCR, and TCRdb kept only the in-frame ones, dropping some. The sample comprises approximately 81,000 clones, roughly 89% of which are singletons, and about 2% rests with the top ten. Sequenced material: peripheral blood. The receptor set was obtained from a woman aged 45 to 65 in a cohort sampled during active COVID-19.

This clone was recorded only once. This sequence joins TRBV29-1 and TRBJ1-1, with TRBD1 as a possible D gene (6 bases). The CDR3 covers 13 residues. V lost 1 base and J 1 base, leaving 7 bases between the germline ends. Germline values: CDR1 SQVTM, CDR2 ANQGSEA. In DNA, the CDR3 is TGCAGCGTTGAAGGACAGGAGAACACTGAAGCTTTCTTT. This translates into CSVEGQENTEAFF.

The genes are TRBV28 and TRBJ1-5, with a possible D match to TRBD1 (5 bases). CDR1 and CDR2 (germline): MDHEN, SYDVKM. This CDR3 has 12 residues. V lost 9 bases to trimming and J lost 2 bases, with 8 bases between them. CDR3 nucleotides: TGTGCCAGTACAGGAGGCAATCAGCCCCAGCATTTT. Translation: CASTGGNQPQHF.

The chain has TRBV18 and TRBJ1-5; D uncertain. The germline V gene has CDR1 KGHSH and CDR2 LQKENI. CDR3 length: 12 amino acids. Trimming took off 6 bases at V and 1 base at J, with 4 bases between the two ends. CDR3: CASSESNQPQHF. In DNA, the CDR3 is TGTGCCAGCTCCGAGAGCAATCAGCCCCAGCATTTT.

The V gene is TRBV6-2 or TRBV6-3, the J gene TRBJ2-1, with 8 bases matching TRBD1. Germline CDR1 is MNHEY and CDR2 is SVGEGT. This CDR3 is built from 14 residues. Unmatched junction bases numbered 3, after V lost 2 bases and J lost 6 bases. Here the CDR3 reads CASSYPTGGNEQFF. The CDR3 coding sequence is TGTGCCAGCAGTTACCCCACAGGGGGCAATGAGCAGTTCTTC.

This chain connects TRBV18 to TRBJ2-7, with D maybe TRBD1 (6 bases). Germline values: CDR1 KGHSH, CDR2 LQKENI. The CDR3 loop spans 15 amino acids. Trimming cost V 3 bases and J 4 bases, with 16 bases left between them. CDR3 in DNA: TGTGCCAGCTCACCGGGGGCAGGGGTAACGTACGAGCAGTACTTC. Its translation is CASSPGAGVTYEQYF.

The rearrangement uses TRBV19 and TRBJ2-1; a possible D gene is TRBD2 (6 bases). CDR3 length: 16 amino acids. Trimming removed 5 bases at V and 0 bases at J, with 14 bases between. Germline CDR1 is LNHDA and CDR2 is SQIVND (reference sequence). The CDR3 coding sequence is TGTGCCAGTAGTTGGCGGGGCGGAAGCTCCTACAATGAGCAGTTCTTC. Translation: CASSWRGGSSYNEQFF.

This clone was seen a single time. V is TRBV3-1 (or the pseudogene TRBV3-2) and J is TRBJ2-3; a possible D gene is TRBD1 (6 bases). V lost 1 base and J 1 base, leaving 12 bases between the germline ends. CDR1 and CDR2 from the germline V gene are LGHDT and YNNKEL (reference sequence). This CDR3 is built from 16 residues. The DNA for the CDR3 is TGTGCCAGCAGCCAAGCGGGACATCGGGGCACAGATACGCAGTATTTT. The encoded protein is CASSQAGHRGTDTQYF.

The chain uses TRBV5-1 and TRBJ2-7; 7 bases are a match to TRBD2. The CDR3 is 15 residues long. Trimming cost V 1 base and J 2 bases; bases outside gene matches: 6. Looked up from germline, CDR1 is SGHRS and CDR2 is YFSETQ. The CDR3 nucleotides read TGCGCCAGCAGCTTGTCCCCGGCGGGGGCCTACGAGCAGTACTTC. This encodes CASSLSPAGAYEQYF.

The gene calls are TRBV30 and TRBJ1-2, with TRBD1 matching over 8 bases. V gave up 1 base and J gave up 4 bases; unmatched junction bases: 8. Germline CDR1 is GTSNPN and CDR2 is SVGIG (reference sequence). The CDR3 extends over 15 amino acids. The CDR3 region is CAWSAGQGFVYGYTF. DNA for the CDR3: TGTGCCTGGAGTGCAGGACAGGGTTTTGTCTATGGCTACACCTTC.

The chain couples TRBV7-6 to TRBJ2-7, with TRBD2 matching 10 bases. Per germline, CDR1 SGHVS and CDR2 FNYEAQ. The CDR3 sequence is 14 residues long. V lost 7 bases and J lost 6; bases outside the gene matches: 9. The CDR3 spells CASTPGLAGAEQYF. CDR3 nucleotide sequence: TGTGCCAGCACCCCCGGGCTAGCGGGAGCCGAGCAGTACTTC.

In this sample, this clone turned up once. The chain is built from TRBV19 and TRBJ2-7; D remains unclear. Germline CDR1 is LNHDA and CDR2 is SQIVND (reference sequence). V gave up 7 bases and J gave up 3 bases, with 13 bases separating them. The CDR3 spans 13 residues. The CDR3: CASNTDIGYEQYF. DNA of the CDR3: TGTGCCAGTAACACCGACATAGGCTACGAGCAGTACTTC.

The rearrangement joins TRBV5-1 to TRBJ2-3, with 8 bases fitting TRBD1. The CDR3 spans 14 residues. Germline assignment: CDR1 SGHRS and CDR2 YFSETQ. J was trimmed by 4 bases and V by 4 bases; bases with no gene match: 5. CDR3 region: CASSQDRVPDTQYF. As DNA, the CDR3 is TGCGCCAGCAGCCAGGACAGGGTACCAGATACGCAGTATTTT.

V and J are TRBV5-1 and TRBJ2-1; 8 nucleotides agree with TRBD2. Losses at the gene ends were 4 bases for V and 2 bases for J; bases not matched to a gene: 14. The V gene's germline CDR1 is SGHRS and CDR2 YFSETQ. The length of the CDR3 is 18 residues. The CDR3 loop reads CASSPRPGGGSTYNEQFF. CDR3 bases: TGCGCCAGCAGCCCACGGCCCGGGGGGGGTTCAACCTACAATGAGCAGTTCTTC.

The chain combines TRBV9 with TRBJ1-5; D is unresolved. The CDR3 has 13 residues. Trimming removed 2 bases from V and 7 bases from J, with 10 bases in between. The V gene's germline CDR1 is SGDLS and CDR2 YYNGEE. The chain's CDR3 is CASSVGFRQPQHF. CDR3 in DNA: TGTGCCAGCAGCGTCGGGTTTAGACAGCCCCAGCATTTT.

The chain is built from TRBV7-9 and TRBJ1-2; a possible D gene is TRBD1 (6 bases). Germline loops: CDR1 SEHNR, CDR2 FQNEAQ (reference sequence). V shed 1 base and J shed 4 bases, with 10 bases lying between them. This CDR3 comprises 14 residues. CDR3 DNA: TGTGCCAGCAGCTTAGACTTCAGGGGCTATGGCTACACCTTC. Its protein is CASSLDFRGYGYTF.

The count of this clone is one. The J gene is TRBJ2-1, the V gene TRBV3-1 (or the pseudogene TRBV3-2); 8 bases fit TRBD2. From germline, CDR1 is LGHDT and CDR2 YNNKEL (reference sequence). The length of the CDR3 is 16 residues. Unmatched junction bases numbered 4, after V lost 3 bases and J lost 0 bases. CDR3 nucleotide sequence: TGTGCCAGCAGCCACAATAGCGGGGCCTCCTACAATGAGCAGTTCTTC. Residues: CASSHNSGASYNEQFF.

The rearrangement links TRBV19 to TRBJ2-4; 10 nucleotides align to TRBD1. CDR1 is LNHDA, CDR2 SQIVND, per germline (reference sequence). CDR3 length equals 17 residues. J lost 3 bases, V lost 3 bases, and 8 bases had no gene match. In DNA form, the CDR3 reads TGTGCCAGTAGTATTAGTCGGGACAGGGGCGTCAAAAACATTCAGTACTTC. As protein: CASSISRDRGVKNIQYF.